The 6 T cell receptor beta chains below all came from one sample that was sequenced in a study of regulatory T cells in long-lasting Graves disease. With iRepertoire HTBI primers and Arm-PCR of CDR3 regions, TCR beta libraries were built. TCRdb redid the calling of the multiplex PCR reads with MiXCR, one entry per CDR3 protein. Among about 330,000 distinct CDR3 sequences listed, around 16% were seen once. As for time point: newly diagnosed GD, antithyroid drugs for less than 3 months. Scientists built the TCR library using RNA that was extracted from PBMCs. These same records also appear under a second study, on T cells in Graves' hyperthyroidism and ophthalmopathy.

The sequencing used peripheral blood mononuclear cells (PBMCs), collected at new diagnosis, from a patient treated with antithyroid drugs. The receptor set was obtained from a woman aged 18-29 years with Graves disease.

The chain employs TRBV13 and TRBJ1-4, with 9 bases that match TRBD1. Germline V gene lookup returns CDR1 PRHDT and CDR2 FYEKMQ (reference sequence). This CDR3 has 15 residues. V lost 5 bases and J lost 6; bases outside the gene matches: 7. The CDR3 sequence: CASSHPGQGHEKLFF. CDR3 coding DNA: TGTGCCAGCAGCCATCCGGGACAGGGCCATGAAAAACTGTTTTTT.

The sample holds one count of this clonotype. This may be a read error, as it is one base from a much larger clone. This sequence joins TRBV2 and TRBJ2-1, with a tentative D call TRBD1 (6 bases). This CDR3 is 16 amino acids long. Germline loops: CDR1 SNHLY, CDR2 FYNNEI. The V and J ends lost 7 bases and 5 bases respectively, with 21 bases between them. The CDR3 loop is CASTDVQGWTDNEQFF. The CDR3 nucleotides are TGTGCCAGCACCGACGTACAGGGTTGGACAGACAATGAGCAGTTCTTC.

This clonotype has just one count. A much more abundant neighbour one base away suggests this may be a read error. The V call is TRBV5-1, the J call TRBJ1-6; no definite D call. CDR1 is SGHRS and CDR2 is YFSETQ in the germline V gene. This CDR3 is built from 15 residues. CDR3 coding DNA: TGCGCCGGCAGCTTGGAGTGGGGATTGGTTTCACCCCTCCACTTT. The encoded protein is CAGSLEWGLVSPLHF.

V usage is TRBV19 and J usage is TRBJ1-5; 9 nucleotides align to TRBD1. CDR1 LNHDA and CDR2 SQIVND come from the germline V gene (reference sequence). V trimming: 5 bases; J trimming: 0 bases; junction bases outside the gene matches: 11. This CDR3 is 18 amino acids long. The CDR3 reads CASSARDREPYSNQPQHF. The CDR3 coding sequence is TGTGCCAGTAGTGCCCGGGACAGGGAACCGTATAGCAATCAGCCCCAGCATTTT.

This clonotype was seen at least ten times. The chain combines TRBV6-2 or TRBV6-3 with TRBJ2-1; TRBD1 matches 7 bases. CDR3 length: 14 amino acids. V shed 6 bases, J shed 7 bases, and the junction held 9 bases outside the gene matches. Looked up from germline, CDR1 is MNHEY and CDR2 is SVGEGT. CDR3 sequence reads: CASSPGARGNEQFF. DNA of the CDR3: TGTGCCAGCAGCCCAGGGGCCAGGGGGAATGAGCAGTTCTTC.

This clonotype was found a few times. This chain joins TRBV5-5 and TRBJ1-2; D not certain. Per the germline V gene, CDR1 is SGHKS and CDR2 is YYEKEE (reference sequence). This CDR3 spans 13 amino acids. Deletions cut 4 bases from V and 3 bases from J, with 10 bases between. The CDR3 sequence: CASSPGRDYGYTF. The CDR3 coding sequence is TGTGCCAGCAGCCCCGGGCGCGACTATGGCTACACCTTC.